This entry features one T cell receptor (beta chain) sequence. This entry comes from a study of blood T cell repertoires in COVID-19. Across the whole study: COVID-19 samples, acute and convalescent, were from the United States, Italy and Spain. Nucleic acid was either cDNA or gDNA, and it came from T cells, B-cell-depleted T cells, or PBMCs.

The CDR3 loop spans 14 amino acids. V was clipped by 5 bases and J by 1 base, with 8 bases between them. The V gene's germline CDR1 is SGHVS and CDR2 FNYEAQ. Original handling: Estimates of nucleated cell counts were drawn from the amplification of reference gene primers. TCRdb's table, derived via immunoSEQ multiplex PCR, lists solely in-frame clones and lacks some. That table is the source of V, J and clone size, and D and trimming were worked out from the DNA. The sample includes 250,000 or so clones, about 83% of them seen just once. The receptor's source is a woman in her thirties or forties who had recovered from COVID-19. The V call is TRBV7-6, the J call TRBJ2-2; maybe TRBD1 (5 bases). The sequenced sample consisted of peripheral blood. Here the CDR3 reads CASSPQGNTGELFF. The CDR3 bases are TGTGCCAGCAGCCCCCAGGGGAACACCGGGGAGCTGTTTTTT.